One T cell receptor (beta chain) is described in this entry. Its matching antigen is unknown. The record originates from a study of T cell repertoires in cytomegalovirus infection. Study at large: Recently identified HLA-C-restricted CMV epitopes were used, and well-studied HLA-B-restricted CMV epitopes were used as well.

Findings of the study overall: Dominating the ex vivo response were TCR beta clonotypes that were CMV-specific and HLA-C-restricted.

TCRdb analysed the reads with MiXCR anew, one entry per CDR3 protein. The sample has around 540,000 distinct CDR3 sequences; roughly a third are singletons. There are 14 residues in the CDR3. V shed 6 bases and J shed 3 bases, with 14 bases lying between them. The germline V gene encodes CDR1 MNHEY and CDR2 SVGEGT. This sequence originates from a human donor in good health (CMV status not recorded). Some clones in this sample may be carry-over from other donors' samples. The V call is TRBV6-2 or TRBV6-3, the J call TRBJ1-2, with D uncertain. The material sequenced was cultured PBMCs, taken from culture after CMV antigen stimulation. CDR3 coding DNA: TGTGCCAGCAGGAAAGGGCCGTCCCACTATGGCTACACCTTC. This translates into CASRKGPSHYGYTF.